The rows below give T cell receptor beta chains drawn from one sample of a study of T-cell memory formation after mild COVID-19. TCRdb reprocessed the 5' RACE reads with MiXCR, giving one entry per CDR3 protein. The table lists 80,000 to 130,000 distinct CDR3 sequences, around 10% of them singletons. Sequencing was carried out using PBMCs or a T cell subset sorted from them (not recorded which). Receptor source: a man younger than 35 who had mild COVID-19 (a few samples of this study predate the infection). Cell type and time point are not known. The CDR3 runs from the conserved cysteine through the conserved F or W. Each record gives: D gene, clone size, V gene, J gene, CDR3 DNA, CDR3 protein. A D gene is named only where the DNA matches it firmly. Not all rows give a size; the values are once, few, many and, for expanded clones, a class.

d_call: NA; clone_size: NA; v_call: TRBV6-5; j_call: TRBJ1-2; cdr3_nt: TGTGCCAGCAGTTACCATCGAACGCGGGGAAGTGGCTACACCTTC; cdr3_aa: CASSYHRTRGSGYTF
d_call: TRBD1; clone_size: few; v_call: TRBV29-1; j_call: TRBJ2-1; cdr3_nt: TGCAGCGTACCCACCCCGGGACAGTACAATGAGCAGTTCTTC; cdr3_aa: CSVPTPGQYNEQFF
d_call: NA; clone_size: many; v_call: TRBV7-9; j_call: TRBJ1-5; cdr3_nt: TGTGCCAGCAGCTATAGCAATCAGCCCCAGCATTTT; cdr3_aa: CASSYSNQPQHF
d_call: TRBD2; clone_size: few; v_call: TRBV6-5; j_call: TRBJ2-1; cdr3_nt: TGTGCCAGCAGTTACGGGACTAAAGCCTACAATGAGCAGTTCTTC; cdr3_aa: CASSYGTKAYNEQFF
d_call: NA; clone_size: NA; v_call: TRBV9; j_call: TRBJ1-1; cdr3_nt: TGTGCCAGCAGCGTGGCCGGTGGGCCTGAAGCTTTCTTT; cdr3_aa: CASSVAGGPEAFF
d_call: NA; clone_size: NA; v_call: TRBV11-2; j_call: TRBJ2-1; cdr3_nt: TGTGCCAGCAGCCACAACAATGAGCAGTTCTTC; cdr3_aa: CASSHNNEQFF
d_call: TRBD2; clone_size: many; v_call: TRBV6-1; j_call: TRBJ2-5; cdr3_nt: TGTGCCAGCAGTGAAGCGATCGGTAGCGGGGAAGAGACCCAGTACTTC; cdr3_aa: CASSEAIGSGEETQYF
d_call: NA; clone_size: few; v_call: TRBV12-3/TRBV12-4; j_call: TRBJ2-5; cdr3_nt: TGTGCCAGCAGTTTTGGGCTAGCCCGAAGGACCCAGTACTTC; cdr3_aa: CASSFGLARRTQYF
d_call: NA; clone_size: few; v_call: TRBV12-3/TRBV12-4; j_call: TRBJ1-5; cdr3_nt: TGTGCCAGCAGTTTAGCCGAGAGCAATCAGCCCCAGCATTTT; cdr3_aa: CASSLAESNQPQHF
d_call: TRBD1; clone_size: many; v_call: TRBV29-1; j_call: TRBJ2-5; cdr3_nt: TGCAGCGTTGAACCCCGGGACAGGGAGTTGGAGACCCAGTACTTC; cdr3_aa: CSVEPRDRELETQYF
d_call: NA; clone_size: few; v_call: TRBV6-2/TRBV6-3; j_call: TRBJ2-2; cdr3_nt: TGTGCCAGCAGTTACTCTACGGTCGGGAACACCGGGGAGCTGTTTTTT; cdr3_aa: CASSYSTVGNTGELFF
d_call: NA; clone_size: few; v_call: TRBV7-9; j_call: TRBJ2-1; cdr3_nt: TGTGCCAGCAGCTCCGCCGGCTGGCAGAGCTCCTACAATGAGCAGTTCTTC; cdr3_aa: CASSSAGWQSSYNEQFF
d_call: TRBD2; clone_size: few; v_call: TRBV7-9; j_call: TRBJ2-1; cdr3_nt: TGTGCCAGCAGCCCCCCCCTTGGACTAGCGGGGGGTAATGAGCAGTTCTTC; cdr3_aa: CASSPPLGLAGGNEQFF
d_call: NA; clone_size: few; v_call: TRBV9; j_call: TRBJ2-2; cdr3_nt: TGTGCCAGCAGCGTAAGAGGACAGCTAACCGGGGAGCTGTTTTTT; cdr3_aa: CASSVRGQLTGELFF
d_call: NA; clone_size: few; v_call: TRBV4-1; j_call: TRBJ1-5; cdr3_nt: TGCGCCAGCAGCCAAGTAGATCGCCATCAGCCCCAGCATTTT; cdr3_aa: CASSQVDRHQPQHF
d_call: NA; clone_size: NA; v_call: TRBV4-1; j_call: TRBJ2-4; cdr3_nt: TGCGCCAGCAGCCAAGGACTATTTCGAGCCAAAAACATTCAGTACTTC; cdr3_aa: CASSQGLFRAKNIQYF
d_call: TRBD1; clone_size: few; v_call: TRBV15; j_call: TRBJ1-4; cdr3_nt: TGTGCCACCAGCAGAGATCAGTGGGGACAGGTTGCAACTAATGAAAAACTGTTTTTT; cdr3_aa: CATSRDQWGQVATNEKLFF
d_call: NA; clone_size: NA; v_call: TRBV4-1; j_call: TRBJ1-4; cdr3_nt: TGCGCCAGCAGCCAAGTTTGGAGAGCTGATGAAAAACTGTTTTTT; cdr3_aa: CASSQVWRADEKLFF
d_call: TRBD2; clone_size: NA; v_call: TRBV6-6; j_call: TRBJ2-1; cdr3_nt: TGTGCCAGCAGTCCCCGAGCGGGGGCGGACAATGAGCAGTTCTTC; cdr3_aa: CASSPRAGADNEQFF
d_call: NA; clone_size: NA; v_call: TRBV7-2; j_call: TRBJ1-2; cdr3_nt: TGTGCCAGCAGCTTAGGCGGCCAGACGCGGAGCTACACCTTC; cdr3_aa: CASSLGGQTRSYTF
d_call: NA; clone_size: NA; v_call: TRBV7-9; j_call: TRBJ1-1; cdr3_nt: TGTGCCAGCAGCTCGGGCCCCCTTGGGCGGAGGGCTTTCTTT; cdr3_aa: CASSSGPLGRRAFF
d_call: TRBD1; clone_size: NA; v_call: TRBV18; j_call: TRBJ2-1; cdr3_nt: TGTGCCAGCTCACCAACCGGGGGACAGGGATTCTCGGAGCAGTTCTTC; cdr3_aa: CASSPTGGQGFSEQFF
d_call: NA; clone_size: few; v_call: TRBV5-1; j_call: TRBJ2-7; cdr3_nt: TGCGCCAGCAGCCCGCCAGGGGATTACGAGCAGTACTTC; cdr3_aa: CASSPPGDYEQYF
d_call: TRBD2; clone_size: NA; v_call: TRBV20-1; j_call: TRBJ2-7; cdr3_nt: TGCAGTGCCGTGGGACTAGCGGTCTCCTACGAGCAGTACTTC; cdr3_aa: CSAVGLAVSYEQYF
d_call: TRBD1; clone_size: few; v_call: TRBV30; j_call: TRBJ1-1; cdr3_nt: TGTGCCTGGAGCACAGGGGGCGCGAACACTGAAGCTTTCTTT; cdr3_aa: CAWSTGGANTEAFF
d_call: NA; clone_size: few; v_call: TRBV12-3/TRBV12-4; j_call: TRBJ2-2; cdr3_nt: TGTGCCAGCAGTCCCTCTTTAACAGGGAAGAACACCGGGGAGCTGTTTTTT; cdr3_aa: CASSPSLTGKNTGELFF
d_call: NA; clone_size: NA; v_call: TRBV7-9; j_call: TRBJ2-3; cdr3_nt: TGTGCCAGCCGGACGGGCAGTAGCACAGATACGCAGTATTTT; cdr3_aa: CASRTGSSTDTQYF
d_call: NA; clone_size: many; v_call: TRBV7-9; j_call: TRBJ1-2; cdr3_nt: TGTGCCAGCACCATTCCTGCAGGGTTCGGATATGGCTACACCTTC; cdr3_aa: CASTIPAGFGYGYTF
d_call: NA; clone_size: NA; v_call: TRBV28; j_call: TRBJ2-3; cdr3_nt: TGTGCCAGCAGTTCGGCTGGAGATACGCAGTATTTT; cdr3_aa: CASSSAGDTQYF
d_call: TRBD1; clone_size: few; v_call: TRBV6-4; j_call: TRBJ2-1; cdr3_nt: TGTGCCAGCAGTGACTCAATTACAGGGGGTAATGAGCAGTTCTTC; cdr3_aa: CASSDSITGGNEQFF
d_call: TRBD1; clone_size: many; v_call: TRBV5-1; j_call: TRBJ2-5; cdr3_nt: TGCGCCAGCAGCAACCGGGACAGTTTAGAGACCCAGTACTTC; cdr3_aa: CASSNRDSLETQYF
d_call: TRBD1; clone_size: few; v_call: TRBV27; j_call: TRBJ2-1; cdr3_nt: TGTGCCAGCAGTCCTCGGGACAGGGCAGCTAATGAGCAGTTCTTC; cdr3_aa: CASSPRDRAANEQFF
d_call: TRBD2; clone_size: NA; v_call: TRBV11-3; j_call: TRBJ2-3; cdr3_nt: TGTGCCAGCAGCTACGGCGGACTAGTAAAGGGGTATAACACAGATACGCAGTATTTT; cdr3_aa: CASSYGGLVKGYNTDTQYF
d_call: NA; clone_size: NA; v_call: TRBV11-1; j_call: TRBJ1-1; cdr3_nt: TGTGCCAGCAGCAGACCGGGGCATGCTGAAGCTTTCTTT; cdr3_aa: CASSRPGHAEAFF
d_call: NA; clone_size: NA; v_call: TRBV7-2; j_call: TRBJ2-3; cdr3_nt: TGTGCCAGCAGCTTAGGAGGCACGACGAAATACACAGATACGCAGTATTTT; cdr3_aa: CASSLGGTTKYTDTQYF
d_call: NA; clone_size: NA; v_call: TRBV4-3; j_call: TRBJ1-1; cdr3_nt: TGCGCCAGCAGCCTCGGACCGGGGGGCACTGAAGCTTTCTTT; cdr3_aa: CASSLGPGGTEAFF
d_call: TRBD1; clone_size: NA; v_call: TRBV20-1; j_call: TRBJ1-2; cdr3_nt: TGCAGTGCTAGAGTCGGACAGGGAGTCGGTAACTATGGCTACACCTTC; cdr3_aa: CSARVGQGVGNYGYTF
d_call: TRBD1; clone_size: NA; v_call: TRBV7-9; j_call: TRBJ2-3; cdr3_nt: TGTGCCAGCAGCTCGGACAGGCGCGACACCCCTAGCACAGATACGCAGTATTTT; cdr3_aa: CASSSDRRDTPSTDTQYF
d_call: NA; clone_size: NA; v_call: TRBV18; j_call: TRBJ1-5; cdr3_nt: TGTGCCAGCTCACCAGGGCCAGGGAATCAGCCCCAGCATTTT; cdr3_aa: CASSPGPGNQPQHF
d_call: TRBD2; clone_size: NA; v_call: TRBV11-3; j_call: TRBJ2-1; cdr3_nt: TGTGCCAGCAGCCCTCTAGCGGGGGGGGGTCATGAGCAGTTCTTC; cdr3_aa: CASSPLAGGGHEQFF
d_call: TRBD1; clone_size: NA; v_call: TRBV4-3; j_call: TRBJ1-1; cdr3_nt: TGCGCCAGCAGCCTCGACAGGGAATGGGAAGCTTTCTTT; cdr3_aa: CASSLDREWEAFF
d_call: NA; clone_size: many; v_call: TRBV29-1; j_call: TRBJ2-2; cdr3_nt: TGCAGCGTTGCGGTTAAACAGTACACCGGGGAGCTGTTTTTT; cdr3_aa: CSVAVKQYTGELFF
d_call: NA; clone_size: NA; v_call: TRBV7-3; j_call: TRBJ2-1; cdr3_nt: TGTGCCAGCAGCTTGGGCCGGGAGCAGTTCTTC; cdr3_aa: CASSLGREQFF
d_call: TRBD2; clone_size: few; v_call: TRBV12-3/TRBV12-4; j_call: TRBJ2-3; cdr3_nt: TGTGCCAGCAGAGACCTAGCGGGGGTACTAGATACGCAGTATTTT; cdr3_aa: CASRDLAGVLDTQYF
d_call: NA; clone_size: few; v_call: TRBV2; j_call: TRBJ2-7; cdr3_nt: TGTGCCAGTCAGACAGAAAACTACTACGAGCAGTACTTC; cdr3_aa: CASQTENYYEQYF
d_call: TRBD1; clone_size: NA; v_call: TRBV2; j_call: TRBJ2-1; cdr3_nt: TGTGCCAGCAGCGGCCGTTCGGACAGGACCTACAATGAGCAGTTCTTC; cdr3_aa: CASSGRSDRTYNEQFF
d_call: NA; clone_size: few; v_call: TRBV27; j_call: TRBJ2-5; cdr3_nt: TGTGCCAGCAGTTCATCGGGAGAGACCCAGTACTTC; cdr3_aa: CASSSSGETQYF
d_call: NA; clone_size: NA; v_call: TRBV7-9; j_call: TRBJ1-3; cdr3_nt: TGTGCCAGCAGGGGTGCGGGTACCTCTAGAAACACCATATATTTT; cdr3_aa: CASRGAGTSRNTIYF
d_call: NA; clone_size: NA; v_call: TRBV7-2; j_call: TRBJ2-3; cdr3_nt: TGTGCCAGCAGCTTAGCGGGCAGGACAACTAGCACAGATACGCAGTATTTT; cdr3_aa: CASSLAGRTTSTDTQYF
d_call: TRBD2; clone_size: few; v_call: TRBV7-9; j_call: TRBJ2-1; cdr3_nt: TGTGCCAGCAGCCGTAGCGGGGGGGCCGATAATGAGCAGTTCTTC; cdr3_aa: CASSRSGGADNEQFF
d_call: NA; clone_size: few; v_call: TRBV7-6; j_call: TRBJ1-3; cdr3_nt: TGTGCCAGCATGGGGAACTCTGGAAACACCATATATTTT; cdr3_aa: CASMGNSGNTIYF
d_call: NA; clone_size: many; v_call: TRBV7-8; j_call: TRBJ2-1; cdr3_nt: TGTGCCAGCAGCTTAGTTTTACGGGGTGAGAATGAGCAGTTCTTC; cdr3_aa: CASSLVLRGENEQFF
d_call: NA; clone_size: few; v_call: TRBV7-3; j_call: TRBJ2-2; cdr3_nt: TGTGCCAGCAGCCAGGGAAGGGGATTAACCGGGGAGCTGTTTTTT; cdr3_aa: CASSQGRGLTGELFF